This T cell receptor beta chain was sequenced during a study of T cell responses to AZD1222 COVID-19 vaccine (dated by TCRdb to the early 2020s). In the study overall: AZD1222 recipients whose second dose came at about 4 weeks and those whose second dose came at about 12 weeks were combined into one group, since spike-specific TCR depth and breadth did not differ between the two schedules. A total of under 250 trial participants underwent TCR sequencing, of whom 207 had received two doses of AZD1222 and approximately 25 had received two doses of the MenACWY control vaccine. Trial participants were enrolled by age into 18-55, 56-69 and 70-plus year subgroups, with roughly 160, 29 and 62 TCR-sequenced participants respectively.

The CDR3 regions of human TCRbeta chains were analyzed by immunosequencing. On the study's bioinformatics: Repertoire TCRs were matched against a reference library of SARS-CoV-2-specific TCRs generated with the MIRA antigen-specificity platform. Breadth was defined as the fraction of unique TCRs that were SARS-CoV-2-associated, and depth was defined as the fraction of total T cells that were SARS-CoV-2-associated. Using the MIRA data, each spike-specific TCR was mapped to the spike region that the TCR reacts to and placed in a CD4 or CD8 class. Log10-transformed breadth and depth values were compared by one-way ANOVA with Sidak's multiple comparisons tests. TCRdb holds this immuneACCESS table with in-frame rearrangements only. Some clones are missing; in checked studies, unresolved V genes explain under half, and the rest has no known cause. The V and J calls and clone size come from that table; D and trimming were worked out from the DNA. This sample comprises roughly 120,000 clones, more than 70% of them detected only once. The ten largest make up 4% to 5% of the sample.

The time point label, read with the paper, signifies: baseline before first vaccination. The vaccinee samples were drawn from two UK trials, COV001 and COV002, one of which was a single-blind randomized controlled phase 2/3 trial testing AZD1222 (ChAdOx1 nCoV-19) in healthy adults. Trial participant PBMC samples were collected at day 0 and day 28 after the second dose for TCRbeta chain sequencing. The paper as a whole reports these results and caveats: In the small 56-69-year group, the increase in depth fell short of significance, most likely because of low power. The vaccine-associated CD4 TCRs covered the entire spike protein, and the dominant responses fell in regions 160-218 and 743-854. Participants were mostly white British, with more females than males. The authors suggested clonal diversity may have been underestimated. Reportedly, close to half of the unique spike-specific TCRs recognized epitopes lying outside the regions that are mutated in the B.1.351 and B.1.1.7 variants. Conclusions about previously exposed vaccinees were limited because only 6 or 7 AZD1222 recipients were SARS-CoV-2 seropositive at baseline. No day 14 peak-response samples were available, so repertoires were characterized only after the peak T cell response. A significant rise in spike-specific TCR breadth and depth was observed after two AZD1222 doses relative to day 0 and relative to MenACWY recipients.

Relative to germline, V is missing 3 bases and J is missing 1 base, with 3 bases of the junction outside any gene match. The germline V gene (reference sequence) gives CDR1 as LNHDA and CDR2 as SQIVND. The CDR3 contains 15 residues, cysteine and phenylalanine counted. CDR3 DNA is the only sequence kept; it has 45 bases, read in frame from the first base. Turning to this clone: The antigen it recognizes is unknown. Base quality data are lacking; no much larger clone is found one base away.

The sequencing here drew on peripheral blood, taken on day 0 of AZD1222 vaccination. The rearrangement combines TRBV19 with TRBJ2-1; 7 central bases correspond to TRBD2. The receptor's source is an adult in good health. For the CDR3, the sequence is CASSMGGSSYNEQFF. The base sequence is TGTGCCAGTAGTATGGGGGGGAGTTCCTACAATGAGCAGTTCTTC.